This T cell receptor (beta chain) appears in the sequencing data of a study of sequential checkpoint blockade in melanoma. Stated treatment: randomized to nivolumab then ipilimumab (arm A) or the reverse (arm B). The germline V gene has CDR1 SGHTA and CDR2 FQGNSA. The V end lost 5 bases, the J end lost 1 base, and 17 bases lay between the germline ends. The CDR3 length is 16 residues. Measured with immunoSEQ multiplex PCR; TCRdb has only the in-frame clones, and not every one. The sample has 25,000 to 30,000 clones, roughly 77% seen once. The starting material was CD8+ T cells sorted from blood (inferred from file names), obtained from a patient given nivolumab and ipilimumab in sequence. This receptor was taken from a human donor with melanoma. This chain connects TRBV7-2 to TRBJ2-5; D might be TRBD2 (6 bases). Written as DNA, the CDR3 is TGTGCCAGCAGCCTCACGGTCGGGGGTTTCCAAGAGACCCAGTACTTC. Translated: CASSLTVGGFQETQYF.